The next 8 T cell receptor beta chains were all read from a single sample in a study of T cell repertoires in cytomegalovirus infection. No cognate antigen is known for these TCRs. TCRdb itself ran the reads through MiXCR, one entry per CDR3 protein. The profile shows approximately 390,000 distinct CDR3 sequences, about 34% of them singletons. The input for sequencing was cultured PBMCs, taken from culture after CMV antigen stimulation. These receptors all stem from a human donor in good health (CMV status not recorded). Some clones in this sample may be carry-over from other donors' samples.

The V and J genes are TRBV12-3 or TRBV12-4 and TRBJ2-1; TRBD1 matches 8 bases. V lost 4 bases, J lost 4 bases, and 9 bases stayed unmatched. There are 16 residues in the CDR3. CDR3 region: CASSSLTGQEYNEQFF. The CDR3 DNA follows: TGTGCCAGCAGTTCATTAACGGGACAGGAGTACAATGAGCAGTTCTTC.

The genes are TRBV7-8 and TRBJ2-7, with TRBD2 matching over 8 bases. The CDR3 consists of 14 residues. CDR1 SGHVS and CDR2 FQNEAQ come from the germline V gene. In nucleotides, the CDR3 is TGTGCCAGCAGCCTAGCGGGCCCGTGGGACGAGCAGTACGTC. As protein: CASSLAGPWDEQYV.

V is TRBV19 and J is TRBJ1-2, with 7 positions matching TRBD1. J was trimmed by 4 bases and V by 8 bases; bases with no gene match: 7. Germline CDR1 is LNHDA and CDR2 is SQIVND (reference sequence). This CDR3 has 13 amino acids. CDR3 nucleotide sequence: TGTGCCAGTGGGGACAGCGAATCCTATGGCTACACCTTC. This codes for CASGDSESYGYTF.

The J gene is TRBJ2-5, the V gene TRBV12-3 or TRBV12-4; 13 bases line up with TRBD2. The ends lost 6 bases at V and 0 bases at J; junction bases unmatched: 4. This CDR3 has 16 amino acids. The CDR3 sequence: CASRSGTSGDQETQYF. As DNA, the CDR3 is TGTGCCAGCAGATCCGGGACTAGCGGGGACCAAGAGACCCAGTACTTC.

The rearrangement links TRBV28 to TRBJ1-5; TRBD1 might be the D (5 bases). This CDR3 is built from 15 residues. The V end was cut by 3 bases, the J end by 3 bases, with 12 bases between. CDR1 and CDR2 (germline): MDHEN, SYDVKM. CDR3 sequence reads: CASSFQGGYNQPQHF. The DNA for the CDR3 is TGTGCCAGCAGTTTTCAGGGAGGTTACAATCAGCCCCAGCATTTT.

The table lists this clonotype with a few counts. The chain recombines TRBV19 with TRBJ2-1; 11 positions agree with TRBD2. The CDR3 consists of 16 residues. Germline CDR1 LNHDA, CDR2 SQIVND (reference sequence). Trimming cost V 6 bases and J 4 bases; bases outside gene matches: 8. CDR3 loop: CASSHLLAGGYNEQFF. In DNA form, the CDR3 reads TGTGCCAGTAGCCACCTCTTAGCGGGAGGGTACAATGAGCAGTTCTTC.

V is TRBV5-1 and J is TRBJ1-2, with unresolved D. CDR1 and CDR2 from the germline V gene are SGHRS and YFSETQ. The CDR3 extends over 14 amino acids. V lost 5 bases to trimming and J lost 0 bases, with 11 bases between them. The DNA of the CDR3 is TGCGCCAGCAGACAGACGGAAGCTAACTATGGCTACACCTTC. As protein: CASRQTEANYGYTF.

This clonotype has just a few counts. The rearrangement uses TRBV4-1 and TRBJ2-1; the match to TRBD2 covers 13 bases. The CDR3 is made up of 19 amino acids. V was clipped by 0 bases and J by 0 bases; unmatched bases: 5. Per germline, CDR1 MGHRA and CDR2 YSYEKL. The CDR3 spells CASSQDLGTSGNSYNEQFF. DNA for the CDR3: TGCGCCAGCAGCCAAGATCTAGGGACTAGCGGGAACTCCTACAATGAGCAGTTCTTC.